This T cell receptor (beta chain) derives from a study of blood T cell repertoires in COVID-19. In the study overall: Donors in the United States, Italy and Spain gave samples during acute or convalescent COVID-19. In each case, the material was cDNA or gDNA derived from T cells, B-cell-depleted T cells, or PBMCs.

Seattle-derived patients entered the study during active infection and were followed longitudinally. Original handling: Estimates of nucleated cell counts were drawn from the amplification of reference gene primers. TCRdb's table, derived via immunoSEQ multiplex PCR, lists solely in-frame clones and lacks some. The D gene and trimming were derived from the DNA, and the V and J assignments and clone size from that table. In the table there are roughly 56,000 clones, roughly nine tenths of which are singletons. This sequence originates from a woman aged 60-75 years with COVID-19, enrolled during active disease. The sample comprised peripheral blood.

The CDR3: CASGGDYGYTF. CDR3 nucleotides: TGCGCCAGCGGGGGGGACTATGGCTACACCTTC. The V gene is TRBV5-1, the J gene TRBJ1-2; maybe TRBD1 (5 bases). V was cut by 7 bases and J by 3 bases, with 7 bases left in between. Germline loops: CDR1 SGHRS, CDR2 YFSETQ. This CDR3 region has 11 residues.